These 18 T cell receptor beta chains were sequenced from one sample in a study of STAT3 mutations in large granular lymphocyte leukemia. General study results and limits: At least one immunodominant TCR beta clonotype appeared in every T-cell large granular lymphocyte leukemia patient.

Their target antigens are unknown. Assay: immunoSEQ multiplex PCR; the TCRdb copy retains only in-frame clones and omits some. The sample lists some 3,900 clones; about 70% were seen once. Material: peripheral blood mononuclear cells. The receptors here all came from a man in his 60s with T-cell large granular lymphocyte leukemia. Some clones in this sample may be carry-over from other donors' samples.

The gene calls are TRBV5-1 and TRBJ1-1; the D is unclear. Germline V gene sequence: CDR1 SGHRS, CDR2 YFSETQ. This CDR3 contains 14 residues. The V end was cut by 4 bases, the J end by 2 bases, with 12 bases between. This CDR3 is CASSTTDINTEAFF. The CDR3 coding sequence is TGCGCCAGCAGCACGACCGATATTAACACTGAAGCTTTCTTT.

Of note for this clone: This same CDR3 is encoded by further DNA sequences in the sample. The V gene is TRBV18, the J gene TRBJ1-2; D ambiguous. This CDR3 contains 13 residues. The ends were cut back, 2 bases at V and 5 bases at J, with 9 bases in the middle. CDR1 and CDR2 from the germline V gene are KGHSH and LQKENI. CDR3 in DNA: TGTGCCAGCTCACCAGGCGCAGATTATGGCTACACCTTC. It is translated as CASSPGADYGYTF.

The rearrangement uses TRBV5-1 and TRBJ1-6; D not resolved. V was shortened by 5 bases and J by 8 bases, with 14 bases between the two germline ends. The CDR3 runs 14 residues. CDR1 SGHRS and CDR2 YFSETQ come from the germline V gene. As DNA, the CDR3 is TGCGCCAGCAGTCCCGACCCGAGGGATTCACCCCTCCACTTT. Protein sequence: CASSPDPRDSPLHF.

CDR3 in amino acids: CASSRTGLAALKRVHEQYV. The CDR3 nucleotides read TGTGCCAGCTCACGAACCGGACTAGCGGCGTTGAAAAGGGTCCACGAGCAGTACGTC. V gene TRBV18 combines with J gene TRBJ2-7; TRBD2 agrees at 10 bases. The CDR3 length is 19 residues. Germline V gives CDR1 KGHSH, CDR2 LQKENI. J was trimmed by 5 bases and V by 4 bases; bases with no gene match: 20.

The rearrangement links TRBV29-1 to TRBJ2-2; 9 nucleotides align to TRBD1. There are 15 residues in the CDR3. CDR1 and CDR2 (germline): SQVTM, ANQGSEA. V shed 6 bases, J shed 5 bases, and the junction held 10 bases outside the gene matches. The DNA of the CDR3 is TGCAGCGTGGTAATCAGGACAGGGGCAACCGGGGAGCTGTTTTTT. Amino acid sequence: CSVVIRTGATGELFF.

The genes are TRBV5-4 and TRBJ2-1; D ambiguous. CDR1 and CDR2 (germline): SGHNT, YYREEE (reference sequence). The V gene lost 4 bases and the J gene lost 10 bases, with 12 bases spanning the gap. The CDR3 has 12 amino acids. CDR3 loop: CASSAQAREQFF. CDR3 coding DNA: TGTGCCAGCAGCGCTCAGGCAAGGGAGCAGTTCTTC.

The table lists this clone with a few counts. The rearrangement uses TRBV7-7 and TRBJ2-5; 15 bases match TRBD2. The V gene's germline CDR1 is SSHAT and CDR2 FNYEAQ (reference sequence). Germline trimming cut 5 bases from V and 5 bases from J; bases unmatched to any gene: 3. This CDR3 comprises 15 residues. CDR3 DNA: TGTGCCAGCAGCCGGACTAGCGGGAGGGAGGAGACCCAGTACTTC. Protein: CASSRTSGREETQYF.

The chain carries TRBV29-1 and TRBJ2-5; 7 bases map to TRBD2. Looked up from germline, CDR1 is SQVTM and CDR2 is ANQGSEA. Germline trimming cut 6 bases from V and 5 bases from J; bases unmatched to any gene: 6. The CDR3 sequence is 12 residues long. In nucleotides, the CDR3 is TGCAGCGTAGGGAGGGCCCCTGAGACCCAGTACTTC. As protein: CSVGRAPETQYF.

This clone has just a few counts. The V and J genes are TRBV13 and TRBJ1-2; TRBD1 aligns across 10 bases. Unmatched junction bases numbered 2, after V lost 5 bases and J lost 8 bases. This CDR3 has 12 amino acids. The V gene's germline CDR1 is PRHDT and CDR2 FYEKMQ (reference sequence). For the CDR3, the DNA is TGTGCCAGCAGCCGACAGGGGGCCGGCTACACCTTC. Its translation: CASSRQGAGYTF.

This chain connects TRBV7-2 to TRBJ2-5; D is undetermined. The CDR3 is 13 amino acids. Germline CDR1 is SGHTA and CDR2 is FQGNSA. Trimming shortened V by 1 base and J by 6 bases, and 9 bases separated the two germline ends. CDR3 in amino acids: CASSLEGWQTQYF. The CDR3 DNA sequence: TGTGCCAGCAGCTTAGAGGGTTGGCAGACCCAGTACTTC.

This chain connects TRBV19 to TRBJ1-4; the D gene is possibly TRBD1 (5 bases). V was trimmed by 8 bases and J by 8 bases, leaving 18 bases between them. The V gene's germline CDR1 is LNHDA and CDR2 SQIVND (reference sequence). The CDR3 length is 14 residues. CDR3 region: CASCILPGKEKLFF. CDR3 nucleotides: TGTGCCAGTTGCATTCTACCAGGGAAAGAAAAACTGTTTTTT.

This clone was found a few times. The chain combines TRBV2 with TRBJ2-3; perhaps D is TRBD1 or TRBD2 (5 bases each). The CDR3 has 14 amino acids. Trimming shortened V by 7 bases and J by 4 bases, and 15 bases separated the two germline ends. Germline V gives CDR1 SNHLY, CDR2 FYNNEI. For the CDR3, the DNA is TGTGCCAGCACCTATCGAGGGGCCGCAGATACGCAGTATTTT. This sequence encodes CASTYRGAADTQYF.

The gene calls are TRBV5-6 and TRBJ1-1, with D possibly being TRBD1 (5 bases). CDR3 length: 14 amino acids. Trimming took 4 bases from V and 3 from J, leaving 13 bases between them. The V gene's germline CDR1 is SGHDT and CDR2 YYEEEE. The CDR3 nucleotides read TGTGCCAGCAGCCCCGACCGGGGGGACACTGAAGCTTTCTTT. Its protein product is CASSPDRGDTEAFF.

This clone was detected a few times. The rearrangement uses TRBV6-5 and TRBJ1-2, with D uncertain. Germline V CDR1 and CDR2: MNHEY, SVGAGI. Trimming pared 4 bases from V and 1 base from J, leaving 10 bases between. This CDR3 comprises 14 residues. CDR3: CASSLDRVNYGYTF. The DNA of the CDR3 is TGTGCCAGCAGTTTAGATCGGGTTAACTATGGCTACACCTTC.

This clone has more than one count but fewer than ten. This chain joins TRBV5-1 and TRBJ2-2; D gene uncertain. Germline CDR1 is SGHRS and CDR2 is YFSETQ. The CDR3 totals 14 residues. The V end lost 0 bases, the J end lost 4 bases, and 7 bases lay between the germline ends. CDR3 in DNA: TGCGCCAGCAGCTTGGGTCAAGCCACCGGGGAGCTGTTTTTT. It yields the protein CASSLGQATGELFF.

In DNA, the CDR3 is TGCAGCGCGTCGGATGGCTACACCTTC. Residues: CSASDGYTF. The rearrangement uses TRBV29-1 and TRBJ1-2; D unresolved. From germline, CDR1 is SQVTM and CDR2 ANQGSEA. The CDR3 has 9 residues. Deletions cut 7 bases from V and 6 bases from J, with 6 bases between.

CDR3 amino acids: CAWSGGGSLETQYF. The CDR3, as DNA: TGTGCCTGGAGCGGGGGTGGGTCTTTGGAGACCCAGTACTTC. The rearrangement links TRBV30 to TRBJ2-5; D perhaps matches TRBD2 (6 bases). Per the germline V gene, CDR1 is GTSNPN and CDR2 is SVGIG (reference sequence). V dropped 3 bases and J dropped 5 bases, with 16 bases sitting between them. This CDR3 has 14 amino acids.

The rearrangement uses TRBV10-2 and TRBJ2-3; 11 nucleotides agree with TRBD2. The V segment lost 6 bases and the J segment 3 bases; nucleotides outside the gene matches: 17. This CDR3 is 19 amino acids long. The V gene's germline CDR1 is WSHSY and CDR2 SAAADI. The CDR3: CASSPLGLAGGGRTDTQYF. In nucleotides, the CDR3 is TGCGCCAGCAGCCCCCTCGGGCTAGCGGGAGGTGGAAGGACAGATACGCAGTATTTT.